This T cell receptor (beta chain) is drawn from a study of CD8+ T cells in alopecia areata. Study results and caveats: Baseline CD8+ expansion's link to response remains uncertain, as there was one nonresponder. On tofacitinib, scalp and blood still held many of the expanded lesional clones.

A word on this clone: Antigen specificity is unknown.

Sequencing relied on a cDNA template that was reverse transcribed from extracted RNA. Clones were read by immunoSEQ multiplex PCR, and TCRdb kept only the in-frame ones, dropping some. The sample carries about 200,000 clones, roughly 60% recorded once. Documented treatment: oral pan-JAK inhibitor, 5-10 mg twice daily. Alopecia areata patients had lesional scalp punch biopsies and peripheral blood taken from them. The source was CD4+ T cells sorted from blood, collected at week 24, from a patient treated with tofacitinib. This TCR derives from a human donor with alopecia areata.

The CDR3, as DNA: TGTGCCAGCCGACACACATTAGGAGTCACTGAAGCTTTCTTT. Its translation: CASRHTLGVTEAFF. This rearrangement joins TRBV2 to TRBJ1-1, with D unclear. The V end lost 8 bases, the J end lost 4 bases, and 17 bases lay between the germline ends. Germline-derived CDR1 and CDR2 are SNHLY and FYNNEI. The length of the CDR3 is 14 residues.